The rows below give T cell receptor beta chains drawn from one sample of a study of OX40 agonist ivuxolimab in advanced cancers. Profiled with immunoSEQ multiplex PCR; TCRdb holds only in-frame clones, not every one. Of over 75,000 clones in the sample, around 94% were seen once. The sequences come from CD4+ or CD8+ T cells sorted from blood, collected in a trial of the OX40 agonist ivuxolimab. The receptors shown here come from an adult with an advanced solid tumor such as melanoma, head and neck, liver or kidney cancer. The CDR3 runs from the conserved cysteine through the conserved F or W.

TRBJ2-5,TRBV19,CASSPMTRETQYF
TRBJ2-7,TRBV6-5,CASSLTGAYYEQYF
TRBJ2-3,TRBV21-1,CASMGTSGNTDTQYF
TRBJ2-7,TRBV27,CASSQGAYEQYF
TRBJ1-2,TRBV29-1,CSVDDNYGYTF
TRBJ2-7,TRBV5-5,CASSPDGLTYEQYF
TRBJ2-3,TRBV4-1,CASSQSGHTDTQYF
TRBJ2-7,TRBV27,CASSHTGQHYEQYF
TRBJ2-7,TRBV6-5,CASRHHLGQGYEQYF
TRBJ2-1,TRBV5-1,CASSLAGEQFF
TRBJ1-1,TRBV9,CASSASLISEAFF
TRBJ2-3,TRBV14,CASSQVPDTQYF
TRBJ1-3,TRBV18,CASSPADSGNTIYF
TRBJ1-2,TRBV29-1,CSVETRDYGYTF
TRBJ2-7,TRBV4-1,CASSQESLAASYEQYF
TRBJ2-1,TRBV15,CATSRDRAYNEQFF
TRBJ1-5,TRBV7-9,CASSLGNQPQHF
TRBJ1-1,TRBV7-9,CASSYTGAPEAFF
TRBJ2-1,TRBV10-3,CAIGSSSYNEQFF
TRBJ1-4,TRBV28,CASFQQGAGINEKLFF
TRBJ1-6,TRBV9,CASSVGDPPLHF
TRBJ2-1,TRBV11-3,CASSDNLGLAGRYNEQFF
TRBJ1-2,TRBV9,CASSVREGLTGLNYGYTF
TRBJ1-5,TRBV5-6,CASSSGTESNQPQHF
TRBJ2-6,TRBV27,CASSLLVSSGANVLTF
TRBJ2-5,TRBV2,CASRHPGSRETQYF
TRBJ2-1,TRBV5-6,CASSQFRDRYNEQFF
TRBJ2-1,TRBV9,CASSVGSGSAYNEQFF
TRBJ1-2,TRBV5-5,CASSLGEGHFYTF
TRBJ1-5,TRBV27,CASSLGVFNQPQHF
TRBJ2-5,TRBV6-1,CASSEEAIAGGPGRDF
TRBJ2-2,TRBV9,CASSVEGNTGELFF
TRBJ2-5,TRBV5-4,CASSLEEGQTKETQYF
TRBJ2-7,TRBV4-1,CASSQGIDDEQYF
TRBJ2-7,TRBV2,CASSERSTYEQYF
TRBJ2-3,TRBV4-3,CASSQSASGGAKDTQYF
TRBJ2-2,TRBV5-4,CASSPRSTGELFF
TRBJ2-7,TRBV9,CASSTSGTSGVLEQYF
TRBJ1-2,TRBV5-6,CASSRLTEPNYGYTF
TRBJ2-7,TRBV5-1,CASSLADPGQLIYEQYF
TRBJ2-7,TRBV10-3,CAISEDGTYEQYF
TRBJ1-5,TRBV27,CASSLSRGNQPQHF
TRBJ1-2,TRBV19,CASTSGQRYLYGYTF
TRBJ2-1,TRBV5-5,CASRPGPDNEQFF